This TCR beta chain is drawn from a study of blood T cell repertoires in COVID-19. Study in general: COVID-19 samples collected from the United States, Italy and Spain covered acute and convalescent phases. The analysed material was cDNA or gDNA that came from T cells, B-cell-depleted T cells, or PBMCs.

In the authors' workflow: The assay estimated nucleated cells by amplifying reference gene primers. Profiling relied on immunoSEQ multiplex PCR, and the TCRdb table lists in-frame clones only, not all of them. V and J calls plus clone size are reproduced from that table; the DNA served to infer D and trimming. The sample gives about 76,000 clones, about 81% of which show up once; about 30% is in the top ten. V was pared by 0 bases and J by 4 bases, with 4 bases of the junction left unmatched. CDR3 length: 15 amino acids. The V gene's germline CDR1 is MNHNY and CDR2 SVGAGI (reference sequence). The sequenced sample was peripheral blood. The clonotype was recovered from a human donor in a cohort sampled during active COVID-19. The chain recombines TRBV6-6 with TRBJ2-7, with 9 nucleotides matching TRBD1. The CDR3 DNA reads TGTGCCAGCAGTTACTCCGGGACAGGGTTGTACGAGCAGTACTTC. It specifies CASSYSGTGLYEQYF.